Shown below are 9 T cell receptor beta chains from a single sample sequenced in a study of CD8 T cells in Susac syndrome. Random hexamers were used to reverse transcribe the RNA input (about 0.5 to 1 ug). TCRdb called the immunoSEQ multiplex PCR reads again in MiXCR, with one record for every CDR3 protein. The data contain about 140,000 distinct CDR3 sequences, around 94% of them seen just once; the ten biggest clones take up nearly 0.085%. Sequences were obtained from CD4+ T cells from PBMCs. All receptors derive from a human donor in good health.

The gene calls are TRBV30 and TRBJ1-2, with TRBD1 identical over 7 bases. V was clipped by 3 bases and J by 4 bases; unmatched bases: 8. Germline assignment: CDR1 GTSNPN and CDR2 SVGIG (reference sequence). The CDR3 has 14 residues. CDR3 residues: CAWSTPGGFYGYTF. The CDR3 DNA reads as TGTGCCTGGAGCACTCCAGGGGGTTTCTATGGCTACACCTTC.

CDR3 nucleotide sequence: TGTGCCAGTAGTATCGGGATTAGCTCCTACGAGCAGTACTTC. Its protein product is CASSIGISSYEQYF. V gene TRBV19 combines with J gene TRBJ2-7, with D maybe TRBD2 (5 bases). The V end was cut by 3 bases, the J end by 0 bases, with 9 bases between. Germline V lookup: CDR1 LNHDA, CDR2 SQIVND (reference sequence). The CDR3 loop spans 14 amino acids.

The chain is built from TRBV15 and TRBJ2-6, with 8 bases identical to TRBD2. CDR1 and CDR2 (germline): LNHNV, YYDKDF (reference sequence). The junction had 4 bases not matched to a gene; V was cut back by 0 bases and J by 0 bases. This CDR3 comprises 18 residues. CDR3 sequence reads: CATSRDPRGGSGANVLTF. CDR3 sequence (DNA): TGTGCCACCAGCAGAGATCCTCGGGGGGGCTCTGGGGCCAACGTCCTGACTTTC.

The genes are TRBV9 and TRBJ2-3; D is unclear. Between the trimmed V and J ends, which lost 2 bases and 2 bases, there was a span of 9 bases. The CDR3 covers 14 residues. Germline-derived CDR1 and CDR2 are SGDLS and YYNGEE. The CDR3 protein is CASSVSGYTDTQYF. The CDR3 DNA reads TGTGCCAGCAGCGTTTCCGGATACACAGATACGCAGTATTTT. Drawing the rest from reference TRBV9 and TRBJ2-3, the complete variable domain is DSGVTQTPKHLITATGQRVTLRCSPRSGDLSVYWYQQSLDQGLQFLIQYYNGEERAKGNILERFSAQQFPDLHSELNLSSLELGDSALYFCASSVSGYTDTQYFGPGTRLTVL.

This chain links TRBV6-5 with TRBJ1-2, with TRBD1 as a possible D gene (5 bases). Trimming removed 6 bases from V and 4 bases from J, with 15 bases in between. This CDR3 is 14 amino acids long. The germline V gene encodes CDR1 MNHEY and CDR2 SVGAGI. For the CDR3, the DNA is TGTGCCAGCAGCCGGCGGGGGGAGGGCTATGGCTACACCTTC. It yields the protein CASSRRGEGYGYTF.

This clonotype showed up just once. This chain connects TRBV5-1 to TRBJ2-6; 10 bases align to TRBD2. CDR1 is SGHRS and CDR2 is YFSETQ in the germline V gene. CDR3 length: 16 residues. The ends lost 3 bases at V and 0 bases at J; junction bases unmatched: 0. The CDR3 here is CASSWTSGSGANVLTF. CDR3 bases: TGCGCCAGCAGCTGGACTAGCGGCTCTGGGGCCAACGTCCTGACTTTC.

The CDR3 loop reads CASSQEYPAGYEQYF. The CDR3 coding sequence is TGTGCCAGCAGCCAAGAGTACCCCGCGGGATACGAGCAGTACTTC. The chain couples TRBV3-1 to TRBJ2-7; a weak D match, TRBD2 (6 bases). Germline loops: CDR1 LGHDT, CDR2 YNNKEL (reference sequence). V lost 0 bases and J lost 4, with 13 bases in between. This CDR3 contains 15 residues.

V usage is TRBV5-6 and J usage is TRBJ2-5; the match to TRBD1 covers 7 bases. Germline V gives CDR1 SGHDT, CDR2 YYEEEE. V shed 0 bases, J shed 9 bases, and the junction held 2 bases outside the gene matches. There are 12 residues in the CDR3. The CDR3 spells CASSLGQGSQYF. CDR3 in DNA: TGTGCCAGCAGCTTGGGACAGGGTTCCCAGTACTTC.

The chain carries TRBV7-9 and TRBJ1-4; D is unresolved. Germline V gene data show CDR1 as SEHNR and CDR2 as FQNEAQ (reference sequence). Trimming removed 5 bases at V and 7 bases at J, with 14 bases between. The CDR3 consists of 14 residues. The CDR3 reads CASSPPSGVEKLFF. DNA for the CDR3: TGTGCCAGCAGCCCCCCGTCCGGTGTTGAAAAACTGTTTTTT.